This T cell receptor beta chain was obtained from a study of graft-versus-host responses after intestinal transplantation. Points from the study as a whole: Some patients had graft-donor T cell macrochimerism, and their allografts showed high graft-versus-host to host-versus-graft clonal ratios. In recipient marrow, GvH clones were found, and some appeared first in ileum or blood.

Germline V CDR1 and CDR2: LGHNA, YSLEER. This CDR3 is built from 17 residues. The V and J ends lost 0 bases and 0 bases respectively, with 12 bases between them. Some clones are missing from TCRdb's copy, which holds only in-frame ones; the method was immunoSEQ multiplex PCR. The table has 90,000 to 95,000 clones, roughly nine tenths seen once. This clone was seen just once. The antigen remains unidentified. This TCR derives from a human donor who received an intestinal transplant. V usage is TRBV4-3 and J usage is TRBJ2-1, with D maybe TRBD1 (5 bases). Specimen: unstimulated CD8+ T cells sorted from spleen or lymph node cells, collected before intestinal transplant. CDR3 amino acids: CASSQDFRGTSYNEQFF. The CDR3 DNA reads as TGCGCCAGCAGCCAAGATTTTAGGGGCACCTCCTACAATGAGCAGTTCTTC.